The 5 T cell receptor beta chains in this list originate from one sample, sequenced in a study of cytomegalovirus exposure and HLA in healthy donors. PCR was performed using 60 Vbeta and 13 Jbeta primers. The data were produced by immunoSEQ multiplex PCR, yet TCRdb's version contains in-frame clones alone and is incomplete. The profile shows 110,000 or so clones, just under 70% of them singletons. Input material: PBMCs. The receptors were gathered from a woman aged 65 to 85 in good health and CMV-seropositive.

This chain connects TRBV2 to TRBJ1-1; TRBD1 matches 7 bases. V dropped 9 bases and J dropped 2; count of bases not matched to a gene: 6. Germline CDR1 SNHLY, CDR2 FYNNEI. This CDR3 is built from 13 residues. CDR3 residues: CASRGQANTEAFF. CDR3 sequence (DNA): TGTGCCAGTAGAGGACAGGCAAACACTGAAGCTTTCTTT.

This clone was observed once. The chain links TRBV5-1 to TRBJ1-2, with a weak D call TRBD1 (5 bases). From germline, CDR1 is SGHRS and CDR2 YFSETQ. Trimming removed 0 bases from V and 3 bases from J, with 6 bases in between. The CDR3 has 13 amino acids. The CDR3 nucleotides read TGCGCCAGCAGCTTGGGGGGGGACTATGGCTACACCTTC. This sequence encodes CASSLGGDYGYTF. Full variable domain (rest looked up from reference TRBV5-1 and TRBJ1-2): KAGVTQTPRYLIKTRGQQVTLSCSPISGHRSVSWYQQTPGQGLQFLFEYFSETQRNKGNFPGRFSGRQFSNSRSEMNVSTLELGDSALYLCASSLGGDYGYTFGSGTRLTVV.

The chain links TRBV7-2 to TRBJ2-1; TRBD1 matches 7 bases. The length of the CDR3 is 15 residues. Per germline, CDR1 SGHTA and CDR2 FQGNSA. After removal of 5 bases from V and 4 bases from J, the junction contained 8 bases not matched to a gene. CDR3 DNA: TGTGCCAGCAGCCAGGGACAGCCTAGATACAATGAGCAGTTCTTC. Residues: CASSQGQPRYNEQFF.

The chain carries TRBV4-2 and TRBJ2-3, with TRBD1 identical over 9 bases. CDR3 length equals 15 residues. In germline, CDR1 is LGHNA, CDR2 YNFKEQ. The ends lost 2 bases at V and 5 bases at J; junction bases unmatched: 5. CDR3 in amino acids: CASSQPGQGGDTQYF. CDR3 sequence (DNA): TGTGCCAGCAGCCAACCGGGACAGGGTGGAGATACGCAGTATTTT.

V gene TRBV25-1 combines with J gene TRBJ2-2, with 9 bases fitting TRBD1. The CDR3 has 16 residues. V trimming: 6 bases; J trimming: 5 bases; junction bases outside the gene matches: 10. Germline loops: CDR1 MGHDK, CDR2 SYGVNS. In DNA, the CDR3 is TGTGCCAGCAGCGAAACAGGGGGCGCACGAACCGGGGAGCTGTTTTTT. Translated: CASSETGGARTGELFF.